One sample yielded the 2 T cell receptor beta chains listed below, sequenced in a study of preoperative IRX-2 immunotherapy in early breast cancer. The assay was immunoSEQ multiplex PCR, and TCRdb's table has in-frame clones only and misses some. The table shows 30,000 to 35,000 clones, with roughly four fifths occurring only once. Treatment described: preoperative locoregional IRX-2 cytokine immunotherapy. Sequenced material: lymph node tissue, taken from a patient treated with IRX-2 immunotherapy. The receptor source for this set is a human donor with breast cancer.

This sequence joins TRBV19 and TRBJ1-3; weak D call: TRBD1 (5 bases). This CDR3 region has 14 residues. Trimming cost V 3 bases and J 6 bases, with 12 bases left between them. The germline V gene encodes CDR1 LNHDA and CDR2 SQIVND (reference sequence). The CDR3 loop reads CASSIGQGVNTIYF. The CDR3 region has the DNA TGTGCCAGTAGTATCGGGCAGGGTGTAAACACCATATATTTT.

In the case of this clone: Other DNA sequences in the same sample also yield this CDR3. V gene TRBV18 combines with J gene TRBJ1-4; no reliable D call. Germline V gives CDR1 KGHSH, CDR2 LQKENI. There are 13 residues in the CDR3. Trimming left V 0 bases short and J 5 bases short, with 4 bases between. DNA of the CDR3: TGTGCCAGCTCACCACCAGGAAATGAAAAACTGTTTTTT. Protein: CASSPPGNEKLFF.